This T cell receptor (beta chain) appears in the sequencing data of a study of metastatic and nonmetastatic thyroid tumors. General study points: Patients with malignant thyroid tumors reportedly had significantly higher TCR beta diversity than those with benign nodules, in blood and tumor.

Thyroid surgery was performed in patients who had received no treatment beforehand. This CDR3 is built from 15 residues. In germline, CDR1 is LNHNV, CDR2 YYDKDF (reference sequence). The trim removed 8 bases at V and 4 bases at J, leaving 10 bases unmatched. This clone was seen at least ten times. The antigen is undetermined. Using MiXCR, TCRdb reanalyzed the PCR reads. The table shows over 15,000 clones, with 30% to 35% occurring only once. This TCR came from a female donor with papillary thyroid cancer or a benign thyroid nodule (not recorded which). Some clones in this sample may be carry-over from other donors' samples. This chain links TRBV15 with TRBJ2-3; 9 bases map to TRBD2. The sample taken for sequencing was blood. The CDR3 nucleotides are TGTGCCACCGGAAAAGGCGGGGGGGCCGCAGATACGCAGTATTTT. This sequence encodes CATGKGGGAADTQYF.